These 18 T cell receptor beta chains were sequenced from one sample in a study of CD8+ T cells in alopecia areata. cDNA serving as the sequencing template came from extracted, reverse transcribed RNA. Measured with immunoSEQ multiplex PCR; TCRdb has only the in-frame clones, and not every one. Recorded here are over 100,000 clones, with no singletons, and the ten leading clones hold roughly 21%. Sequenced: lesional skin. The receptors were gathered from a C3H/HeJ mouse with alopecia areata. The strain's MHC type: H2-k.

This clone has more than one count but fewer than ten. The gene names here belong to mouse. The observed sequence ends 4 residues before the CDR3 terminus, with the missing tail filled in from the germline J gene. The genes are TRBV31 and TRBJ1-2; the D gene is possibly TRBD1 (6 bases). Per the germline V gene, CDR1 is GKSSPN and CDR2 is SITVG. This CDR3 has 12 residues. The CDR3 bases that were read are TGTGCCTGGAGTCTAGGGGGGCGC. Translated, it gives CAWSLGGR. The whole CDR3 protein is CAWSLGGRDYTF.

This clone was seen many times. Mouse gene names apply. The CDR3 sequence is CTCSADFWGYAEQFF. The DNA read from the CDR3 is TGCACCTGCAGTGCAGATTTCTGGGGGTATGCT. The V call is TRBV1, the J call TRBJ2-1; 7 bases fit TRBD2. The sequence runs out 4 residues before the end of the CDR3; the remainder is reconstructed from the germline J gene. The V and J ends lost 0 bases and 4 bases, in that order; junction bases with no gene match: 3. The germline CDR1 and CDR2 sequences are NSQYPW and LRSPGD (reference sequence). This CDR3 region has 15 residues.

The table lists this clone with a few counts. Here the gene names and germline are mouse. The observed sequence ends 4 residues before the CDR3 terminus, with the missing tail filled in from the germline J gene. The V call is TRBV31, the J call TRBJ2-3, with a weak D call TRBD2 (6 bases). CDR1 GKSSPN and CDR2 SITVG come from the germline V gene. The V end lost 0 bases, the J end lost 0 bases, and 13 bases lay between the germline ends. The CDR3 is 16 amino acids. The CDR3 sequence: CAWSLLGTPSAETLYF. The part of the CDR3 DNA that was read is TGTGCCTGGAGTCTACTCGGGACTCCTAGTGCAGAA.

In its sample, this clone was seen a few times. Germline and genes: mouse. The DNA ends 4 residues before the CDR3 does, and the rest of the CDR3 is filled in from the germline J gene. The chain combines TRBV13-3 with TRBJ2-7; TRBD2 agrees at 11 bases. Per the germline V gene, CDR1 is NNHDY and CDR2 is SYVADS. This CDR3 spans 17 amino acids. Trimming took 1 base from V and 0 from J; bases not matched to a gene: 6. Partial CDR3 DNA: TGTGCCAGCAGTGATCTCTGGGACTGGGGGCACTCCTAT. Protein: CASSDLWDWGHSY. The entire CDR3 is CASSDLWDWGHSYEQYF.

This clone was recorded a few times. Genes and germline come from the mouse. The covered CDR3 bases are TGTGCCAGCAGCCCCTCAGGGCCCTCCTAT. Amino acids: CASSPSGPSY. The CDR3 reads in full as CASSPSGPSYEQYF. The chain employs TRBV19 and TRBJ2-7; D possibly corresponds to TRBD1 (5 bases). The missing CDR3 end, 4 residues past where the read stops, is filled in from the germline J gene. V was clipped by 5 bases and J by 0 bases, with 12 bases between them. Per the germline V gene, CDR1 is FNHDT and CDR2 is SITEND (reference sequence). This CDR3 has 14 amino acids.

Note on this clone: Here the gene names and germline are mouse. The read terminates 4 residues ahead of where the CDR3 ends, so the germline J gene completes it. The chain couples TRBV13-3 to TRBJ2-7, with 9 bases aligning to TRBD1. Trimming cost V 3 bases and J 1 base; bases outside gene matches: 5. Germline CDR1 reads NNHDY; CDR2 reads SYVADS. CDR3 length: 15 amino acids. The covered CDR3 bases are TGTGCCAGCAGTGGAGCGGGGACAGGGTCCTAT. As protein: CASSGAGTGSY. The entire CDR3 reads CASSGAGTGSYEQYF.

This clone has just a few counts. The gene symbols are mouse symbols. The CDR3 extends 4 residues past the end of the read, so its final part is completed from the germline J gene. The chain has TRBV13-3 and TRBJ1-1; 11 nucleotides agree with TRBD1. The germline V gene has CDR1 NNHDY and CDR2 SYVADS. Trimming at V came to 4 bases and at J to 1 base, leaving 3 bases not matched to a gene. The CDR3 is 15 residues long. CDR3 amino acids: CASSRTGGRNTEVFF. The CDR3 bases that were read are TGTGCCAGCAGTCGGACAGGGGGCAGGAACACA.

This clone has just a few counts. The germline and genes are mouse ones. The read ends 4 residues early relative to the CDR3; the germline J gene fills the gap. The V call is TRBV13-1, the J call TRBJ1-1; 7 bases line up with TRBD1. CDR3 length: 14 residues. J gave up 4 bases and V 1 base, and 4 bases lay outside the gene matches. CDR1 is NSHNY and CDR2 is SYGAGN in the germline V gene. The part of the CDR3 DNA that was read is TGTGCCAGCAGTGATATGGCAGGGGGCACA. Translation: CASSDMAGGT. The whole CDR3 reads CASSDMAGGTEVFF.

This clone was seen a few times. The gene names here belong to mouse. The DNA ends 4 residues before the CDR3 does, and the rest of the CDR3 is filled in from the germline J gene. The V call is TRBV13-3, the J call TRBJ2-5; D remains ambiguous. Per germline, CDR1 NNHDY and CDR2 SYVADS. CDR3 length: 12 amino acids. The CDR3 protein is CASSDSWDTQYF. The covered CDR3 bases are TGTGCCAGCAGTGATTCGTGGGAC.

This clone was seen ten or more times. The listed TCRdb protein conflicts with the DNA translation at residue 10, and the protein shown is translated directly from the DNA. Genes and germline are mouse. The observed sequence ends 3 residues before the CDR3 terminus, with the missing tail filled in from the germline J gene. This rearrangement joins TRBV14 to TRBJ1-6; weak D call: TRBD1 (6 bases). TRBJ1-6 is assigned to the ORF class and has an uncertain function. Trimming took off 1 base at V and 7 bases at J, with 6 bases between the two ends. This CDR3 is 13 amino acids long. In germline, CDR1 is SGHDT, CDR2 FRDEAV. The covered CDR3 bases are TGTGCCAGCAGTTTCGGGACAAATTCGCCC. Translated, it gives CASSFGTNSP. The entire CDR3 sequence reads CASSFGTNSPLYF.

The sample holds a few counts of this clone. The gene symbols are mouse symbols. The DNA ends 4 residues before the CDR3 does, and the rest of the CDR3 is filled in from the germline J gene. The V and J genes are TRBV13-2 and TRBJ2-1, with D possibly being TRBD1 (6 bases). CDR3 length: 15 amino acids. The germline V gene encodes CDR1 NNHNN and CDR2 SYGAGS (reference sequence). V was cut by 3 bases and J by 2 bases, with 12 bases left in between. CDR3 DNA, as far as it was read: TGTGCCAGCGGTGGGCCCAGACAGGACTATGCT. Its protein is CASGGPRQDYA. The full CDR3 protein is CASGGPRQDYAEQFF.

This clone was counted between two and nine times. Genes here carry mouse names. The sequenced fragment ends 4 residues before the CDR3 boundary, so the rest is inferred from the germline J gene. The sample has other DNA sequences that encode this CDR3 too. The chain employs TRBV13-1 and TRBJ1-2, with a possible D match to TRBD1 (6 bases). V gave up 5 bases and J gave up 1 base, with 9 bases separating them. The CDR3 is 13 amino acids. Germline V gives CDR1 NSHNY, CDR2 SYGAGN. CDR3 bases read: TGTGCCAGCAGGGACAGAGAAAACTCC. This gives the protein CASRDRENS. The whole CDR3 region reads CASRDRENSDYTF.

This clone was detected a few times. TCRdb lists a protein that is different at residue 13 from the translated DNA; the protein given here uses the DNA translation. Gene names refer to mouse genes. Read data end 3 residues before the CDR3 end; the end is taken from the germline J gene. The chain uses TRBV31 and TRBJ1-3; 7 nucleotides align to TRBD1. After removal of 0 bases from V and 0 bases from J, the junction contained 5 bases not matched to a gene. Germline CDR1 reads GKSSPN; CDR2 reads SITVG. The CDR3 has 16 residues. The sequenced part of the CDR3 DNA is TGTGCCTGGAGTCTAGGGACAGAAATTTCTGGAAATACG. This translates into CAWSLGTEISGNT. The CDR3 reads in full as CAWSLGTEISGNTLYF.

Comment on this clone: Gene names denote mouse genes. The sequenced fragment ends 4 residues before the CDR3 boundary, so the rest is inferred from the germline J gene. This chain links TRBV13-3 with TRBJ2-5, with 7 bases aligning to TRBD2. CDR1 NNHDY and CDR2 SYVADS come from the germline V gene. The CDR3 runs to 13 residues. This CDR3 is CASSERLGDTQYF. The covered CDR3 bases are TGTGCCAGCAGTGAGAGACTGGGAGAC.

The sample holds a few counts of this clone. The gene names here belong to mouse. The read finishes 4 residues shy of the CDR3 end, and the germline J gene is used to complete it. This sequence joins TRBV1 and TRBJ2-4; D is perhaps TRBD2 (5 bases). Germline loops: CDR1 NSQYPW, CDR2 LRSPGD (reference sequence). The CDR3 is 15 residues long. Trimming removed 3 bases from V and 0 bases from J, with 10 bases in between. The CDR3 bases that were read are TGCACCTGCAGTGCGTCCCTGGGTAGTCAAAAC. Translating it yields CTCSASLGSQN. The CDR3 reads in full as CTCSASLGSQNTLYF. Using reference TRBV1 and TRBJ2-4 for the parts outside the CDR3, the full variable domain is VTLLEQNPRWRLVPRGQAVNLRCILKNSQYPWMSWYQQDLQKQLQWLFTLRSPGDKEVKSLPGADYLATRVTDTELRLQVANMSQGRTLYCTCSASLGSQNTLYFGAGTRLSVL.

The table lists this clone with a few counts. Each gene name is a mouse one. The missing CDR3 end, 4 residues past where the read stops, is filled in from the germline J gene. The gene calls are TRBV19 and TRBJ2-7, with 8 bases aligning to TRBD2. The CDR3 spans 14 residues. Germline V gene lookup returns CDR1 FNHDT and CDR2 SITEND (reference sequence). V shed 6 bases, J shed 0 bases, and the junction held 5 bases outside the gene matches. The CDR3 loop is CASILGVSSYEQYF. The CDR3 bases that were read are TGTGCCAGCATACTGGGGGTCAGCTCCTAT.

On this clone itself: Gene names and germline match the mouse. The CDR3 is cut off 4 residues early in the read; its end comes from the germline J gene. The rearrangement uses TRBV13-3 and TRBJ1-1; D might be TRBD1 (6 bases). Trimming removed 7 bases from V and 1 base from J, with 8 bases in between. The CDR3 contains 12 residues. Germline CDR1 and CDR2: NNHDY and SYVADS. The CDR3 here is CASGGLNTEVFF. The part of the CDR3 DNA that was read is TGTGCCAGCGGGGGGCTGAACACA.

This clone was recorded a few times. Genes and germline are mouse. The read halts 4 residues ahead of the CDR3 end, with the missing end drawn from the germline J gene. The V and J genes are TRBV19 and TRBJ2-1; weak D call: TRBD1 (6 bases). Trimming shortened V by 4 bases and J by 4 bases, and 12 bases separated the two germline ends. This CDR3 contains 14 residues. Germline assignment: CDR1 FNHDT and CDR2 SITEND (reference sequence). CDR3 protein: CASSFGQPYAEQFF. Partial CDR3 DNA: TGTGCCAGCAGTTTCGGACAGCCTTATGCT.